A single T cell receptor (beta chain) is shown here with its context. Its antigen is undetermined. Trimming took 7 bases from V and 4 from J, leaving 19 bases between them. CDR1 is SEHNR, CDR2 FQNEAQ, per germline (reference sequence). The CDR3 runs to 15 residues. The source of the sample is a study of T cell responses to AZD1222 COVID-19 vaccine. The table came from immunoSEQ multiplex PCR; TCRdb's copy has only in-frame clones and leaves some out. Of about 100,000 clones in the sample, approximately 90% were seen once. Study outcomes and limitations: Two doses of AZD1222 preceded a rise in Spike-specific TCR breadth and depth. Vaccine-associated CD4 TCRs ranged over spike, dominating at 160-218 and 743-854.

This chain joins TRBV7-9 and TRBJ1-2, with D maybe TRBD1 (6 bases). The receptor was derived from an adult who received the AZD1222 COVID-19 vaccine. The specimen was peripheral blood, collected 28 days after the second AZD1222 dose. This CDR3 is CASTGTGILSYGYTF. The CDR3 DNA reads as TGTGCCAGCACCGGCACAGGGATCCTATCCTATGGCTACACCTTC.